Below, 27 T cell receptor beta chains from the same sample are listed, as sequenced in a study of T cells in Graves' hyperthyroidism and ophthalmopathy. Regions amplified from RNA transcripts were the TCR beta CDR3 regions. With the HTBI primer set, the TCR CDR3 went through a first round of RT-PCR. MiXCR, run by TCRdb on the multiplex PCR reads, gives a single entry per CDR3 protein. The sample yields 550,000 to 600,000 distinct CDR3 sequences, 11% to 15% seen once. Material: blood. All receptors come from a woman between 18 and 29 years old with Graves' ophthalmopathy.

This clonotype was seen once. The chain recombines TRBV15 with TRBJ1-5; D call uncertain. Germline loops: CDR1 LNHNV, CDR2 YYDKDF (reference sequence). V was clipped by 8 bases and J by 3 bases, with 14 bases between them. The CDR3 totals 14 residues. CDR3 sequence reads: CATRKRQVNQPQHF. CDR3 bases: TGTGCCACCCGGAAAAGACAAGTCAATCAGCCCCAGCATTTT.

The chain uses TRBV28 and TRBJ2-7, with 9 positions matching TRBD2. In germline, CDR1 is MDHEN, CDR2 SYDVKM. The CDR3 contains 19 residues. The J segment lost 0 bases and the V segment lost 1 base, leaving 13 bases of the junction unmatched. The CDR3: CASSLLLLEGSGSSYEQYF. In nucleotides, the CDR3 is TGTGCCAGCAGTTTATTGTTGTTAGAGGGTAGCGGGAGCTCCTACGAGCAGTACTTC.

The chain couples TRBV29-1 to TRBJ2-7; TRBD1 is a possible D gene (5 bases). The length of the CDR3 is 13 residues. V was pared by 4 bases and J by 7 bases, with 17 bases between. Germline V gene sequence: CDR1 SQVTM, CDR2 ANQGSEA. DNA for the CDR3: TGCAGCGTTGGGGTCACAGGCGACATGGAGCAGTACTTC. It codes for CSVGVTGDMEQYF.

This clonotype was detected only a few times. The rearrangement uses TRBV29-1 and TRBJ2-5; 13 bases are shared with TRBD2. The CDR3 loop spans 20 amino acids. Per the germline V gene, CDR1 is SQVTM and CDR2 is ANQGSEA. V lost 1 base and J lost 5; bases outside the gene matches: 19. CDR3 region: CSVEAGIGTSGILSGETQYF. For the CDR3, the DNA is TGCAGCGTTGAAGCCGGGATTGGGACTAGCGGGATCCTCTCGGGGGAGACCCAGTACTTC. The complete variable domain, with remaining parts taken from reference TRBV29-1 and TRBJ2-5, reads SAVISQKPSRDICQRGTSLTIQCQVDSQVTMMFWYRQQPGQSLTLIATANQGSEATYESGFVIDKFPISRPNLTFSTLTVSNMSPEDSSIYLCSVEAGIGTSGILSGETQYFGPGTRLLVL.

Comment on this clonotype: A read error may be the cause here, since a much bigger clone is one base away. V is TRBV2 and J is TRBJ2-2, with D possibly matching TRBD2 (6 bases). This CDR3 comprises 21 residues. Per germline, CDR1 SNHLY and CDR2 FYNNEI. CDR3 sequence (DNA): TGTGCCAGCAGTGAGGAGGCGCTGGGGTTCTGGGGACTGCCGAACACCGGGGAGCCGTTTTTT. This codes for CASSEEALGFWGLPNTGEPFF. Using reference TRBV2 and TRBJ2-2 for the parts outside the CDR3, the full variable domain is EPEVTQTPSHQVTQMGQEVILRCVPISNHLYFYWYRQILGQKVEFLVSFYNNEISEKSEIFDDQFSVERPDGSNFTLKIRSTKLEDSAMYFCASSEEALGFWGLPNTGEPFFGEGSRLTVL.

The chain employs TRBV27 and TRBJ1-1; a possible D gene is TRBD1 (6 bases). This CDR3 has 12 amino acids. Trimming pared 5 bases from V and 8 bases from J, leaving 12 bases between. CDR1 and CDR2 from the germline V gene are MNHEY and SMNVEV (reference sequence). The CDR3 loop is CASSGTGLEAFF. The DNA for the CDR3 is TGTGCCAGCAGTGGTACAGGGCTCGAAGCTTTCTTT.

The CDR3 DNA is TGCAGCGTTACGGAGGGCTGGGGGACCGGGGAGCTGTTTTTT. The encoded protein is CSVTEGWGTGELFF. The chain employs TRBV29-1 and TRBJ2-2; TRBD2 is a possible D gene (6 bases). Germline lookup yields CDR1 SQVTM and CDR2 ANQGSEA. The CDR3 spans 14 residues. V lost 5 bases, J lost 5 bases, and 15 bases lay in between.

This clonotype was seen many times. The junction differs from germline at one of its ends, possibly a read error. V and J are TRBV7-9 and TRBJ2-7; possibly TRBD1 for D (6 bases). CDR1 SEHNR and CDR2 FQNEAQ come from the germline V gene (reference sequence). The CDR3 is 11 amino acids. In DNA form, the CDR3 reads TGCGCCAGCAGCAGGGGCTGGGAGCAGTACTTC. It translates to CASSRGWEQYF.

The chain uses TRBV6-5 and TRBJ1-2; the match to TRBD1 covers 7 bases. CDR1 is MNHEY and CDR2 is SVGAGI in the germline V gene. With V trimmed by 4 bases and J by 3 bases, 8 bases remained unmatched. This CDR3 spans 15 amino acids. The CDR3, as DNA: TGTGCCAGCAGTTCCGTAGGACAGGCCTACTATGGCTACACCTTC. It translates to CASSSVGQAYYGYTF.

The rearrangement links TRBV4-1 to TRBJ1-4; a possible D gene is TRBD1 (6 bases). The CDR3 runs to 16 residues. Germline V lookup: CDR1 MGHRA, CDR2 YSYEKL. The V gene lost 2 bases and the J gene lost 1 base, with 11 bases spanning the gap. The CDR3 region has the DNA TGCGCCAGCAGCCAACCCGGACAGAAAACTAATGAAAAACTGTTTTTT. It translates to CASSQPGQKTNEKLFF.

This clonotype occurred many times. The CDR3, as DNA: TGTGCCAGCAGTTTATCCCGACAGAGTTCCTATGGCTACACCTTC. Translating gives CASSLSRQSSYGYTF. The chain combines TRBV27 with TRBJ1-2; maybe TRBD1 (5 bases). The CDR3 has 15 residues. Trimming took 0 bases from V and 4 from J, leaving 12 bases between them. The germline V gene encodes CDR1 MNHEY and CDR2 SMNVEV (reference sequence).

At least ten counts were recorded for this clonotype. The chain carries TRBV7-3 and TRBJ1-6; TRBD1 matches at 9 bases. The CDR3 is 16 amino acids. V was clipped by 0 bases and J by 9 bases; unmatched bases: 6. Germline V gene data show CDR1 as SGHTA and CDR2 as FQGTGA. The CDR3 spells CASSLTDRGVRSPLHF. As DNA, the CDR3 is TGTGCCAGCAGCTTAACGGACAGGGGAGTTCGTTCACCCCTCCACTTT. Filled out from reference TRBV7-3 and TRBJ1-6, the complete variable domain reads GAGVSQTPSNKVTEKGKYVELRCDPISGHTALYWYRQSLGQGPEFLIYFQGTGAADDSGLPNDRFFAVRPEGSVSTLKIQRTERGDSAVYLCASSLTDRGVRSPLHFGNGTRLTVT.

The chain is built from TRBV9 and TRBJ2-6; 9 nucleotides line up with TRBD1. The CDR3 covers 16 residues. The V gene end was trimmed by 3 bases and the J gene end by 2 bases; junction bases not matched to a gene: 3. Per germline, CDR1 SGDLS and CDR2 YYNGEE. CDR3 sequence (DNA): TGTGCCAGCAGCGCCTACAGGGGGCCTGGGGCCAACGTCCTGACTTTC. As protein: CASSAYRGPGANVLTF.

The V and J genes are TRBV9 and TRBJ2-1, with D unresolved. The CDR3 has 16 amino acids. CDR1 and CDR2 from the germline V gene are SGDLS and YYNGEE. V was clipped by 0 bases and J by 9 bases, with 19 bases between them. CDR3 region: CASSVGLAERNGEQFF. Here the CDR3 DNA reads TGTGCCAGCAGCGTAGGTTTAGCTGAACGCAACGGTGAGCAGTTCTTC. Together with reference TRBV9 and TRBJ2-1, the CDR3 gives the full variable domain: DSGVTQTPKHLITATGQRVTLRCSPRSGDLSVYWYQQSLDQGLQFLIQYYNGEERAKGNILERFSAQQFPDLHSELNLSSLELGDSALYFCASSVGLAERNGEQFFGPGTRLTVL.

Only a few counts were recorded for this clonotype. The CDR3 nucleotides read TGTGCCAGCAGTTGGTCCGCTCTACACGGAGAGCAGTTCTTC. Translated: CASSWSALHGEQFF. This sequence joins TRBV28 and TRBJ2-1; D call uncertain. Between the trimmed V and J ends, which lost 4 bases and 10 bases, there was a span of 17 bases. The germline CDR1 and CDR2 sequences are MDHEN and SYDVKM. The CDR3 has 14 amino acids.

The sample holds a few counts of this clonotype. V gene TRBV12-3 or TRBV12-4 combines with J gene TRBJ2-2, with TRBD2 matching over 8 bases. This CDR3 is 16 amino acids long. Trimming at V came to 3 bases and at J to 1 base, leaving 4 bases not matched to a gene. CDR3 sequence: CASSFRGGLNTGELFF. The CDR3 DNA reads as TGTGCCAGCAGTTTCCGGGGGGGGCTGAACACCGGGGAGCTGTTTTTT.

This clonotype showed up many times. This rearrangement joins TRBV5-1 to TRBJ1-2, with D possibly being TRBD1 (6 bases). The V gene's germline CDR1 is SGHRS and CDR2 YFSETQ. The CDR3 is 16 residues long. V was clipped by 0 bases and J by 6 bases, with 18 bases between them. The CDR3 here is CASSLGSVQGSDGYTF. Here the CDR3 DNA reads TGCGCCAGCAGCTTGGGATCCGTACAGGGTTCGGATGGCTACACCTTC.

As regards this clonotype: A much larger clone sits a single nucleotide away, making a read error possible. This chain joins TRBV5-1 and TRBJ2-2; 9 bases match TRBD2. The CDR3 has 17 amino acids. Germline V gene sequence: CDR1 SGHRS, CDR2 YFSETQ. CDR3 in amino acids: CASSLEYTSGYTGQLFF. The DNA of the CDR3 is TGCGCCAGCAGCTTGGAATATACTAGCGGGTACACCGGGCAGCTGTTTTTT. The full variable domain, completed using reference TRBV5-1 and TRBJ2-2, is KAGVTQTPRYLIKTRGQQVTLSCSPISGHRSVSWYQQTPGQGLQFLFEYFSETQRNKGNFPGRFSGRQFSNSRSEMNVSTLELGDSALYLCASSLEYTSGYTGQLFFGEGSRLTVL.

This clonotype has a count of ten or more. J is TRBJ2-7 and V is TRBV6-1, with 11 bases identical to TRBD2. In germline, CDR1 is MNHNS, CDR2 SASEGT. This CDR3 contains 16 residues. J lost 3 bases, V lost 5 bases, and 9 bases had no gene match. The CDR3 region has the DNA TGTGCCAGCAGTCCGCACGGGGGACTAGCGGTCTACGAGCAGTACTTC. It is translated as CASSPHGGLAVYEQYF.

This clonotype was seen repeatedly, ten times or more. This chain connects TRBV2 to TRBJ1-4, with TRBD1 identical over 7 bases. Germline assignment: CDR1 SNHLY and CDR2 FYNNEI. The CDR3 runs 14 residues. V shed 5 bases and J 8 bases; nucleotides not matched to a gene: 8. In DNA form, the CDR3 reads TGTGCCAGCAGTCTCCAGGGGGTGGGGGAAAAACTGTTTTTT. Translation: CASSLQGVGEKLFF.

This clonotype was recorded many times. This sequence joins TRBV14 and TRBJ2-7; D ambiguous. The CDR3 is 13 amino acids. The germline V gene encodes CDR1 SGHDN and CDR2 FVKESK. Trimming removed 6 bases from V and 4 bases from J, with 13 bases in between. CDR3 DNA sequence: TGTGCCAGCAGTGAACGGGCATATTACGAGCAGTACTTC. It codes for CASSERAYYEQYF.

This clonotype was found many times. The J gene is TRBJ2-7, the V gene TRBV27; 14 bases fit TRBD2. Looked up from germline, CDR1 is MNHEY and CDR2 is SMNVEV (reference sequence). The CDR3 totals 17 residues. J was trimmed by 3 bases and V by 6 bases; bases with no gene match: 10. The CDR3 region has the DNA TGTGCCAGCAGGACTAGCGGGAGGGCCGCGTCCTACTACGAGCAGTACTTC. Amino acids: CASRTSGRAASYYEQYF.

This clonotype showed up many times. This chain connects TRBV7-3 to TRBJ2-7; 7 bases are shared with TRBD1. Germline assignment: CDR1 SGHTA and CDR2 FQGTGA. V was clipped by 4 bases and J by 0 bases; unmatched bases: 6. The CDR3 is made up of 15 amino acids. CDR3 amino acids: CASSSQAGGSYEQYF. CDR3 in DNA: TGTGCCAGCAGCTCCCAGGCAGGGGGCTCCTACGAGCAGTACTTC.

In its sample, this clonotype was seen many times. This CDR3 is CASSYGEGGITEAFF. Written as DNA, the CDR3 is TGTGCCAGCAGTTACGGGGAGGGAGGGATCACTGAAGCTTTCTTT. V gene TRBV6-2 or TRBV6-3 combines with J gene TRBJ1-1; D is undetermined. This CDR3 is 15 amino acids long. Trimming shortened V by 2 bases and J by 4 bases, and 14 bases separated the two germline ends. The V gene's germline CDR1 is MNHEY and CDR2 SVGEGT.

V gene TRBV18 combines with J gene TRBJ2-3; the D call may be TRBD1 or TRBD2 (5 bases each). The germline V gene encodes CDR1 KGHSH and CDR2 LQKENI. CDR3 size: 15 residues. V lost 3 bases to trimming and J lost 3 bases, with 13 bases between them. CDR3 coding DNA: TGTGCCAGCTCACCGAGGGGTTACGCGACAGATACGCAGTATTTT. It codes for CASSPRGYATDTQYF. The full variable domain, with the rest looked up from reference TRBV18 and TRBJ2-3, is NAGVMQNPRHLVRRRGQEARLRCSPMKGHSHVYWYRQLPEEGLKFMVYLQKENIIDESGMPKERFSAEFPKEGPSILRIQQVVRGDSAAYFCASSPRGYATDTQYFGPGTRLTVL.

This clonotype was seen a few times. The chain links TRBV20-1 to TRBJ2-1, with D perhaps TRBD2 (5 bases). CDR3 length: 13 amino acids. Germline-derived CDR1 and CDR2 are DFQATT and SNEGSKA (reference sequence). In nucleotides, the CDR3 is TGCAGCGCCGACTACCTAATCTACAATGAGCAGTTCTTC. Translated: CSADYLIYNEQFF.

This clonotype was counted at least ten times. The V gene is TRBV28, the J gene TRBJ1-1; D not certain. Germline loops: CDR1 MDHEN, CDR2 SYDVKM. This CDR3 region has 11 residues. V lost 7 bases and J lost 6, with 9 bases in between. CDR3 in amino acids: CASIQSAEAFF. The CDR3 DNA reads TGTGCCAGCATACAGTCCGCTGAAGCTTTCTTT.